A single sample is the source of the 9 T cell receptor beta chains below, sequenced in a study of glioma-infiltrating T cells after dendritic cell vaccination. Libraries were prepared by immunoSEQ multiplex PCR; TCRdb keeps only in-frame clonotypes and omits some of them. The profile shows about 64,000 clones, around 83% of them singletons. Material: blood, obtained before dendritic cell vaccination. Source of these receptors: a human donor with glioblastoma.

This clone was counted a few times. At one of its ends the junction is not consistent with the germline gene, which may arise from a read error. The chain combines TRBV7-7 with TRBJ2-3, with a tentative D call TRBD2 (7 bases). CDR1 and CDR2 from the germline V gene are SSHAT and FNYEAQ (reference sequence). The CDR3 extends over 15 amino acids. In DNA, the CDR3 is TGTGCTAGCAGCTTAAGGGGGGGGCCGGAAGATACGCAGTATTTT. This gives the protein CASSLRGGPEDTQYF.

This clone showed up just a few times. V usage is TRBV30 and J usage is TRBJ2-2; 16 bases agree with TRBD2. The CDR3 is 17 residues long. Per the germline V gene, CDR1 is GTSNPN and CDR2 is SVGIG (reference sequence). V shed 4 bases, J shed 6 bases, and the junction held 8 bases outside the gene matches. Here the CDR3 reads CAWNRGLAGGLAGELFF. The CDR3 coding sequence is TGTGCCTGGAACCGGGGACTAGCGGGGGGGCTCGCCGGGGAGCTGTTTTTT. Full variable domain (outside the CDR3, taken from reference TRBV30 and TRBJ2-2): SQTIHQWPATLVQPVGSPLSLECTVEGTSNPNLYWYRQAAGRGLQLLFYSVGIGQISSEVPQNLSASRPQDRQFILSSKKLLLSDSGFYLCAWNRGLAGGLAGELFFGEGSRLTVL.

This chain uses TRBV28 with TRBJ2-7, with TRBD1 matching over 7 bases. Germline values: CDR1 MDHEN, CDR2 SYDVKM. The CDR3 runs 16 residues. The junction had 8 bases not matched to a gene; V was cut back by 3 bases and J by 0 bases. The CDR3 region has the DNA TGTGCCAGCAGTTTCTCCCTAGGGGGCCTCTCCTACGAGCAGTACTTC. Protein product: CASSFSLGGLSYEQYF.

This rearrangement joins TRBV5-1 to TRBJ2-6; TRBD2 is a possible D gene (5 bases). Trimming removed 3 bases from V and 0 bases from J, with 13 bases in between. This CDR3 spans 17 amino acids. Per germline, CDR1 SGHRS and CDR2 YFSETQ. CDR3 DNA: TGCGCCAGCAGCTGGGGAGCAGTCAGCTCTGGGGCCAACGTCCTGACTTTC. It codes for CASSWGAVSSGANVLTF. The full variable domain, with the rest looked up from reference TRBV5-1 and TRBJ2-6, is KAGVTQTPRYLIKTRGQQVTLSCSPISGHRSVSWYQQTPGQGLQFLFEYFSETQRNKGNFPGRFSGRQFSNSRSEMNVSTLELGDSALYLCASSWGAVSSGANVLTFGAGSRLTVL.

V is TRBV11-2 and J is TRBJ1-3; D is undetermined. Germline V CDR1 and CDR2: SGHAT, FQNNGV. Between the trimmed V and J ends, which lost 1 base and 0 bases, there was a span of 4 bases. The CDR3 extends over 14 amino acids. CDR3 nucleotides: TGTGCCAGCAGCTTAGCTTTCTCTGGAAACACCATATATTTT. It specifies CASSLAFSGNTIYF.

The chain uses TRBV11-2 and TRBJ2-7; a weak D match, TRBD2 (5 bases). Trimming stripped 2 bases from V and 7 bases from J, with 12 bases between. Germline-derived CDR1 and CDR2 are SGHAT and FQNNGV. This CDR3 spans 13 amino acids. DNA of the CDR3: TGTGCCAGCAGCTTAAATAGGCCGGGGGAGCAGTACTTC. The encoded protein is CASSLNRPGEQYF.

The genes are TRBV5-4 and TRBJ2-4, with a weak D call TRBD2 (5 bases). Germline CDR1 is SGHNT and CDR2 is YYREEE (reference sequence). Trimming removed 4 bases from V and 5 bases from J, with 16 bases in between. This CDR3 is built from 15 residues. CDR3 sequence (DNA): TGTGCCAGCAGCGATTCACAGCGGCGCCAAAACATTCAGTACTTC. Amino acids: CASSDSQRRQNIQYF.

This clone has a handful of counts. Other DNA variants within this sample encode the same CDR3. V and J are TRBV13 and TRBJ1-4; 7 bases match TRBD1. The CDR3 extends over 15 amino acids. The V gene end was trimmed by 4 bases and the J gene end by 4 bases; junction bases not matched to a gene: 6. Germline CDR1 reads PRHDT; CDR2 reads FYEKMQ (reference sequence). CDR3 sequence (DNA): TGTGCCAGCAGCTCCCGACAGGGCTTTAATGAAAAACTGTTTTTT. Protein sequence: CASSSRQGFNEKLFF.

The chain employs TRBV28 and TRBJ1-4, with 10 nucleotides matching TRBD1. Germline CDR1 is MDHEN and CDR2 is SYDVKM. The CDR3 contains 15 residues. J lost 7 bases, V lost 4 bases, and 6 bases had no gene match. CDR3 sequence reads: CASSSGQGVFEKLFF. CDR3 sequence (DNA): TGTGCCAGCAGTTCAGGACAGGGGGTATTTGAAAAACTGTTTTTT.